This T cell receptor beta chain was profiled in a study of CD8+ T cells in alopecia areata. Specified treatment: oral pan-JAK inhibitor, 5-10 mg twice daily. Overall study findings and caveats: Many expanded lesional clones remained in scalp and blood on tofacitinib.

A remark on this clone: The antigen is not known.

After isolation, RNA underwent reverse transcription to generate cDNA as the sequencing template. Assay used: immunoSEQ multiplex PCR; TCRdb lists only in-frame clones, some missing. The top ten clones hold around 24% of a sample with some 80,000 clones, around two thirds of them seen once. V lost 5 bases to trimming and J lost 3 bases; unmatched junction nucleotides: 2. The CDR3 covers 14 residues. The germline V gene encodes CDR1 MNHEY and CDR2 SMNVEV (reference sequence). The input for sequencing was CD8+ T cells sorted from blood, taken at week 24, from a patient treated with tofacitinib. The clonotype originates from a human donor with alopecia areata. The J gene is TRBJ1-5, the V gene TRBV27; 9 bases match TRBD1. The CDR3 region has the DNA TGTGCCAGCAGTGGGACAGGGAACAATCAGCCCCAGCATTTT. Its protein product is CASSGTGNNQPQHF.